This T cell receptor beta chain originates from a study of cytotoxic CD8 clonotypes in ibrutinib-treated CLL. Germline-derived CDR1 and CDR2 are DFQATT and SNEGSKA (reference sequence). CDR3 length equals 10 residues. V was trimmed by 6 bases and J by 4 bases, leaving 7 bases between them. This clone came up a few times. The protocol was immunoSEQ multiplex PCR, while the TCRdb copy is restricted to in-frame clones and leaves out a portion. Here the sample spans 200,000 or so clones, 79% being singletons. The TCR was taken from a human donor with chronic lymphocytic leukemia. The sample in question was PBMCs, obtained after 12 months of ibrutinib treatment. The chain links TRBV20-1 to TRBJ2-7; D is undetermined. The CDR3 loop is CSARQYEQYF. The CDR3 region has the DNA TGCAGTGCCAGGCAGTACGAGCAGTACTTC.